This T cell receptor (beta chain) comes out of a study of identifying expanded T cells in peripheral blood. The repertoire was sequenced with immunoSEQ multiplex PCR; TCRdb's copy has only in-frame clones and lacks some. The sample comprises about 84,000 clones, approximately 83% of which are singletons, and around 6% rests with the top ten. Germline CDR1 SGHRS, CDR2 YFSETQ. The ends were cut back, 0 bases at V and 5 bases at J, with 14 bases in the middle. The CDR3 runs to 16 residues. This receptor was identified in a person between 18 and 75 years old in good health. The material sequenced was blood. The chain has TRBV5-1 and TRBJ2-2; D ambiguous. CDR3 DNA sequence: TGCGCCAGCAGCTTGGATATAGGCTTATGGACCGGGGAGCTGTTTTTT. Its protein is CASSLDIGLWTGELFF.